This TCR beta chain was identified during a study of shared clonotypes between healthy human individuals. A single count supports this clone. The target antigen is unknown. One junction end disagrees with the germline gene, perhaps due to a read error. Germline loops: CDR1 SSHAT, CDR2 FNYEAQ (reference sequence). The CDR3 sequence is 14 residues long. At the deep level, the assay was run. Repertoires were generated with immunoSEQ multiplex PCR, while TCRdb's copy carries only in-frame clones and drops some. The sample records roughly 300,000 clones, over 75% being singletons. Study-level points and caveats: Estimated clonotype richness was generally higher in naive than memory subsets. Clonotype sharing among the donors was expected to vary with sequencing depth. Lower generation probabilities were found for non-shared clonotypes than for those shared by all four donors.

The genes are TRBV7-7 and TRBJ2-1; D is possibly TRBD2 (6 bases). This sequence was found in a man aged 18 to 29 in good health. Sequencing used memory CD8+ T cells sorted from blood. Described subset: CD45RO+ cells pooled with CCR7-negative TemRA cells. The CDR3 reads CASSTSPGDNEQFF. CDR3 nucleotides: TGTGCTAGCAGCACTAGCCCCGGAGACAATGAGCAGTTCTTC.